Listed below are T cell receptor beta chains from one sample, sequenced in a study of graft-versus-host responses after intestinal transplantation. Produced via immunoSEQ multiplex PCR; TCRdb's table is partial and in-frame only. The table lists some 41,000 clones, more than 85% of them singletons. Source: PBMCs, taken 734 days after intestinal transplantation. Receptors originate from a human patient who received an intestinal transplant, so some T cells may come from the graft donor. Both conserved end residues are part of each CDR3. A D gene is named only where the DNA matches it firmly. The size entry is marked missing in some rows and otherwise reads once, few, many or a size class.

TGTGCCAGCAGTTCCCTTCGAGAGCAGTACTTC	CASSSLREQYF	-	-	TRBJ2-7	TRBV6-5
TGTGCCAGCAGCTTAGGGGTTCGCACATCCGAAAAACTGTTTTTT	CASSLGVRTSEKLFF	-	-	TRBJ1-4	TRBV7-9
TGTGCCAGCAAGATAGGGACTGCGCAAGAGACCCAGTACTTC	CASKIGTAQETQYF	-	-	TRBJ2-5	TRBV6-5
TGTGCCAGCTCCCGGAATAATGAGCAGTTCTTC	CASSRNNEQFF	-	-	TRBJ2-1	TRBV6-5
TGTGCCAGCAGTGCAACAGGGGGCTTGATGAACACTGAAGCTTTCTTT	CASSATGGLMNTEAFF	TRBD1	once	TRBJ1-1	TRBV28
TGTGCCAGCAGCGGAAACCGACAGAACACTAACTATGGCTACACCTTC	CASSGNRQNTNYGYTF	-	-	TRBJ1-2	TRBV9
TGTGCCAGCTCGGACGCGACTGAGCAGTTCTTC	CASSDATEQFF	-	-	TRBJ2-1	TRBV18
TGTGCCAGCAGCTTCGACCGTGAAGAGACCCAGTACTTC	CASSFDREETQYF	-	once	TRBJ2-5	TRBV11-2
TGTGCCAGCAGGAGGAAGGTAGACCATTCCGACAATGAGCAGTTCTTC	CASRRKVDHSDNEQFF	-	-	TRBJ2-1	TRBV21-1
TGTGCCAGCAGCTTGGACAGGGGCTCCTACAATGAGCAGTTCTTC	CASSLDRGSYNEQFF	TRBD1	-	TRBJ2-1	TRBV7-3
TGTGCCAGCAGCCCGACCGTTACCCGGGGCGAGCAGTACTTC	CASSPTVTRGEQYF	-	once	TRBJ2-7	TRBV5-6
TGCGCCAGCAGCGCGATGTCAGGGTTTCGAGCCCAAGAGACCCAGTACTTC	CASSAMSGFRAQETQYF	-	-	TRBJ2-5	TRBV5-1
TGTGCCAGCAGCAAAGCGCTGGGACAGGTGTTAGCCAAAAACATTCAGTACTTC	CASSKALGQVLAKNIQYF	-	-	TRBJ2-4	TRBV21-1
TGTGCCAGTAGTCCTACGGGGGGGGGCTACGAGCAGTACTTC	CASSPTGGGYEQYF	TRBD2	-	TRBJ2-7	TRBV19
TGCGCCAGCAGCTTAAGGATAGGCGGACAGGGGAGTATCGGGGAGCTGTTTTTT	CASSLRIGGQGSIGELFF	TRBD1	-	TRBJ2-2	TRBV5-1
TGCGCCAGCAGCCAAGATGAGGCATGGGCTAGCAATCAGCCCCAGCATTTT	CASSQDEAWASNQPQHF	-	few	TRBJ1-5	TRBV4-1
TGTGCCAGCAGCTTAATAGGCGAGGGGAGCGGGGCCAACGTCCTGACTTTC	CASSLIGEGSGANVLTF	-	-	TRBJ2-6	TRBV7-3
TGTGCCAGTAGTATCGCTAGCGGGACCACAGATACGCAGTATTTT	CASSIASGTTDTQYF	TRBD2	few	TRBJ2-3	TRBV19
TGTGCCAGCAGCTCGACTAGCGATTCCTACAATGAGCAGTTCTTC	CASSSTSDSYNEQFF	TRBD2	few	TRBJ2-1	TRBV11-2
TGTGCCAGCAGCCCCCACCGGGACAGGGGCTACTATGGCTACACCTTC	CASSPHRDRGYYGYTF	TRBD1	-	TRBJ1-2	TRBV5-6
TGTGCCATCAGTGAGAGCGGTTACAATCAGCCCCAGCATTTT	CAISESGYNQPQHF	-	-	TRBJ1-5	TRBV10-3
TGTGCCAGCAGCAGGACTAGCGGGGGGACCTCCTACGAGCAGTACTTC	CASSRTSGGTSYEQYF	TRBD2	-	TRBJ2-7	TRBV11-2
TGTGCCAGCAGCTTAGTTGGGCAGTATGGCTACACCTTC	CASSLVGQYGYTF	-	-	TRBJ1-2	TRBV7-9
TGTGCCAGCAGCCTCGGACAGGGGGCGGGTGGAAACACCATATATTTT	CASSLGQGAGGNTIYF	TRBD1	-	TRBJ1-3	TRBV13
TGTGCCACCAGCAGAGATAGAACGTCAGGGGCCCAGTATGGCTACACCTTC	CATSRDRTSGAQYGYTF	-	-	TRBJ1-2	TRBV15
TGTGCCAGCTGCCAGGGACAGAGAGACACCGGGGAGCTGTTTTTT	CASCQGQRDTGELFF	TRBD1	once	TRBJ2-2	TRBV5-6
TGTGCCAGCAAGGAGGGACAGAACACTGAAGCTTTCTTT	CASKEGQNTEAFF	-	once	TRBJ1-1	TRBV5-4
TGTGCCATCATCAGGGACAGAAAGTACGAGCAGTACTTC	CAIIRDRKYEQYF	TRBD1	few	TRBJ2-7	TRBV10-3
TGTGCCAGCAGCCAGTACAATGAGCAGTTCTTC	CASSQYNEQFF	-	-	TRBJ2-1	TRBV14
TGTGCCAGCAGCTTAAACGGGTTTAATGAAAAACTGTTTTTT	CASSLNGFNEKLFF	-	-	TRBJ1-4	TRBV7-2
TGTGCCAGCAGTTGGGGATACAGAGGAAACTACGAGCAGTACTTC	CASSWGYRGNYEQYF	-	once	TRBJ2-7	TRBV27
TGTGCCAGCAAGACAGGGGGCACTGAAGCTTTCTTT	CASKTGGTEAFF	TRBD1	-	TRBJ1-1	TRBV6-5
TGCAGCGTGGGGAGGAGACTAGCGCCTTACAATGAGCAGTTCTTC	CSVGRRLAPYNEQFF	TRBD2	-	TRBJ2-1	TRBV29-1
TGTGCCAGCGTCGGACTAGCGGGAGCTCTTGAGCAGTTCTTC	CASVGLAGALEQFF	TRBD2	-	TRBJ2-1	TRBV28
TGTGCCAGCAGCTCCCCCCTCAATGAGCAGTTCTTC	CASSSPLNEQFF	-	-	TRBJ2-1	TRBV11-1
TGTGCCATCAGTGAGTCAGGACAGTTGAACACTGAAGCTTTCTTT	CAISESGQLNTEAFF	-	-	TRBJ1-1	TRBV10-3
TGTGCCAGCAGCTTAAATCCCAGGACTAGCGTATACAATGAGCAGTTCTTC	CASSLNPRTSVYNEQFF	TRBD2	-	TRBJ2-1	TRBV7-3
TGTGCTAGTGGTTTGCCCGCCCGGCCCCAGCATTTT	CASGLPARPQHF	-	once	TRBJ1-5	TRBV12-5
TGCAGCCAGAGGACCCTACGAGGCTACACCTTC	CSQRTLRGYTF	-	large	TRBJ1-2	TRBV29-1
TGCGCCAGCAGCCAAGTCTCGACAGTCTCTGGAAACACCATATATTTT	CASSQVSTVSGNTIYF	-	-	TRBJ1-3	TRBV4-1
TGTGCCAGCAGCTTGGAGGGGGCCGCTGGGGTCCCTAACTATGGCTACACCTTC	CASSLEGAAGVPNYGYTF	TRBD1	-	TRBJ1-2	TRBV5-6
TGTGCCAGCAGTTTATATCTAGACAGGAATCACAGGGGGAATGAGCAGTTCTTC	CASSLYLDRNHRGNEQFF	TRBD1	-	TRBJ2-1	TRBV28
TGCGCCACGGAACGGGGAAACACCATATATTTT	CATERGNTIYF	-	-	TRBJ1-3	TRBV5-1
TGTGCTAGTGGATTGGCAGGGGTGGACTATGGCTACACCTTC	CASGLAGVDYGYTF	-	-	TRBJ1-2	TRBV12-5
TGTGCCACCAGCAGTCTTCAGGGGAGCACAGATACGCAGTATTTT	CATSSLQGSTDTQYF	-	-	TRBJ2-3	TRBV15
TGTGCCATCCAACCGGGACAGGGCCACTATGGCTACACCTTC	CAIQPGQGHYGYTF	TRBD1	-	TRBJ1-2	TRBV10-3
TGTGCCAGCAGCGTAAAGAGCGGTATGACAGATACGCAGTATTTT	CASSVKSGMTDTQYF	-	-	TRBJ2-3	TRBV9
TGTGCCAGCTCACCAGGGACTAGCGGGAGAATATGGGACGAGCAGTACTTC	CASSPGTSGRIWDEQYF	TRBD2	-	TRBJ2-7	TRBV18
TGTGCCAGCAGTTACTCGAGGCAAGAGACCCAGTACTTC	CASSYSRQETQYF	-	-	TRBJ2-5	TRBV6-6